A single sample gave rise to the 17 T cell receptor beta chains below, sequenced in a study of cytomegalovirus exposure and HLA in healthy donors. The study ran its PCR with 60 Vbeta and 13 Jbeta primers. Method: immunoSEQ multiplex PCR; TCRdb's copy keeps in-frame clones and lacks some. Of tens of thousands of clones listed, around 75% are singletons. Sequencing used PBMCs. These receptors came from a man aged 55 to 70 in good health and CMV-seropositive.

Notes on this clone: This CDR3 is also generated by other DNA sequences in the sample. The chain joins TRBV7-6 to TRBJ2-1; 12 bases align to TRBD2. The CDR3 consists of 17 residues. V trimming: 1 base; J trimming: 6 bases; junction bases outside the gene matches: 7. Germline V gene lookup returns CDR1 SGHVS and CDR2 FNYEAQ. CDR3 bases: TGTGCCAGCAGCTTAGGAGGGTCGACTAGCGGGAGCAATGAGCAGTTCTTC. Its translation is CASSLGGSTSGSNEQFF.

The chain employs TRBV29-1 and TRBJ2-1, with unresolved D. The CDR3 is made up of 11 amino acids. V gave up 5 bases and J gave up 6 bases, with 8 bases separating them. Looked up from germline, CDR1 is SQVTM and CDR2 is ANQGSEA. The CDR3 coding sequence is TGCAGCGTTCCTTTACTCAATGAGCAGTTCTTC. It yields the protein CSVPLLNEQFF.

The J gene is TRBJ2-7, the V gene TRBV7-6, with D unresolved. This CDR3 has 14 amino acids. Germline V gene data show CDR1 as SGHVS and CDR2 as FNYEAQ. The V end lost 0 bases, the J end lost 7 bases, and 13 bases lay between the germline ends. The CDR3 protein is CASSLAARVEEQYF. The CDR3 DNA reads TGTGCCAGCAGCTTAGCAGCTAGAGTGGAGGAGCAGTACTTC.

The rearrangement uses TRBV4-1 and TRBJ2-2; weak D call: TRBD1 (5 bases). Germline assignment: CDR1 MGHRA and CDR2 YSYEKL. With 2 bases removed from V and 2 bases from J, the gap between germline ends came to 15 bases. The CDR3 has 17 residues. CDR3 sequence reads: CASSQPRAGLNTGELFF. CDR3 DNA sequence: TGCGCCAGCAGCCAACCCCGGGCAGGGCTCAACACCGGGGAGCTGTTTTTT.

The chain carries TRBV2 and TRBJ2-7; D unresolved. The CDR3 has 12 residues. V lost 5 bases and J lost 3, with 8 bases in between. Germline CDR1 SNHLY, CDR2 FYNNEI. CDR3 sequence (DNA): TGTGCCAGCAGTCCCGCGCGCTACGAGCAGTACTTC. It specifies CASSPARYEQYF.

The CDR3 loop reads CASSSDRVFYEQYF. CDR3 DNA sequence: TGTGCCAGCAGTTCTGACAGGGTTTTCTACGAGCAGTACTTC. The genes are TRBV6-5 and TRBJ2-7; 7 positions match TRBD1. Trimming removed 4 bases from V and 3 bases from J; junction bases left unmatched: 6. Germline assignment: CDR1 MNHEY and CDR2 SVGAGI. The CDR3 loop spans 14 amino acids.

This clone appeared a few times. The V call is TRBV19, the J call TRBJ1-1; 7 bases fit TRBD1. Losses at the gene ends were 11 bases for V and 8 bases for J; bases not matched to a gene: 11. Germline lookup yields CDR1 LNHDA and CDR2 SQIVND (reference sequence). CDR3 length equals 12 residues. CDR3 DNA: TGTGCCGCATTGGCTGCGACAGGGGAAGCTTTCTTT. Translated, it gives CAALAATGEAFF.

The chain employs TRBV6-6 and TRBJ1-1, with D perhaps matching TRBD1 (5 bases). Germline V gene lookup returns CDR1 MNHNY and CDR2 SVGAGI (reference sequence). This CDR3 has 14 amino acids. The germline V and J ends were trimmed by 6 bases and 4 bases, with 15 bases remaining between them. The CDR3 loop reads CASRPENGGTEAFF. The DNA for the CDR3 is TGTGCCAGCAGACCCGAAAACGGGGGCACTGAAGCTTTCTTT.

The rearrangement links TRBV7-2 to TRBJ2-2, with D perhaps matching TRBD2 (7 bases). CDR1 is SGHTA, CDR2 FQGNSA, per germline. CDR3 size: 13 residues. V lost 0 bases and J lost 12, with 11 bases in between. The CDR3 sequence: CASSLAGGLKLFF. The DNA of the CDR3 is TGTGCCAGCAGCTTAGCCGGGGGGCTAAAGCTGTTTTTT.

V and J are TRBV10-3 and TRBJ1-4, with TRBD1 as a possible D gene (6 bases). The CDR3 consists of 14 residues. CDR1 is ENHRY and CDR2 is SYGVKD in the germline V gene. Trimming took 6 bases from V and 5 from J, leaving 13 bases between them. The CDR3 here is CAIRDHRANEKLFF. In DNA form, the CDR3 reads TGTGCCATCAGAGACCACAGGGCGAATGAAAAACTGTTTTTT.

The chain joins TRBV6-6 to TRBJ1-3, with no clear D. This CDR3 has 16 residues. The V and J ends lost 0 bases and 3 bases respectively, with 12 bases between them. Germline V gene sequence: CDR1 MNHNY, CDR2 SVGAGI (reference sequence). CDR3 sequence: CASSYSRQAGGNTIYF. Written as DNA, the CDR3 is TGTGCCAGCAGTTACTCGAGACAAGCGGGTGGAAACACCATATATTTT.

This chain links TRBV20-1 with TRBJ2-2; D not resolved. Between the trimmed V and J ends, which lost 5 bases and 6 bases, there was a span of 7 bases. Germline assignment: CDR1 DFQATT and CDR2 SNEGSKA (reference sequence). The CDR3 runs to 11 residues. In DNA form, the CDR3 reads TGCAGTGCTTGGAGCCCCGGGGAGCTGTTTTTT. Translating it yields CSAWSPGELFF.

This clone was counted once. The CDR3 bases are TGCGCCAGCAGCGAGTTCCCGGGACAGAGATTGAACACTGAAGCTTTCTTT. Encoded protein: CASSEFPGQRLNTEAFF. The chain has TRBV4-1 and TRBJ1-1, with 7 bases identical to TRBD1. The CDR3 covers 17 residues. CDR1 and CDR2 (germline): MGHRA, YSYEKL. V shed 5 bases and J 0 bases; nucleotides not matched to a gene: 12.

The gene calls are TRBV5-4 and TRBJ1-6; TRBD1 might be the D (6 bases). Germline CDR1 and CDR2: SGHNT and YYREEE (reference sequence). The CDR3 runs 15 residues. V was pared by 4 bases and J by 6 bases, with 14 bases between. CDR3: CASSRNTGSNSPLHF. The CDR3 coding sequence is TGTGCCAGCAGCCGTAATACAGGGAGTAATTCACCCCTCCACTTT. Complete variable domain (other parts from reference TRBV5-4 and TRBJ1-6): ETGVTQSPTHLIKTRGQQVTLRCSSQSGHNTVSWYQQALGQGPQFIFQYYREEENGRGNFPPRFSGLQFPNYSSELNVNALELDDSALYLCASSRNTGSNSPLHFGNGTRLTVT.

The chain employs TRBV11-3 and TRBJ2-1; TRBD1 might be the D (6 bases). The V gene lost 5 bases and the J gene lost 7 bases, with 18 bases spanning the gap. The CDR3 consists of 15 residues. Germline V lookup: CDR1 SGHNT, CDR2 YENEEA. The CDR3 sequence is CASSPPEQGRNEQFF. The CDR3 nucleotides are TGTGCCAGCAGCCCGCCCGAACAGGGAAGGAATGAGCAGTTCTTC.

This clone was observed a few times. The chain uses TRBV16 and TRBJ1-4, with 9 nucleotides matching TRBD1. The length of the CDR3 is 15 residues. Trimming cost V 2 bases and J 10 bases; bases outside gene matches: 8. CDR1 and CDR2 (germline): KGHSY, FQNENV. The CDR3 is CASSQTGGQFGKLFF. The DNA of the CDR3 is TGTGCCAGCAGCCAAACAGGGGGCCAGTTTGGAAAACTGTTTTTT.

V gene TRBV2 combines with J gene TRBJ2-5; D is possibly TRBD2 (5 bases). The CDR3 contains 15 residues. Per the germline V gene, CDR1 is SNHLY and CDR2 is FYNNEI. Trimming left V 8 bases short and J 2 bases short, with 18 bases between. CDR3 nucleotides: TGTGCCAGCGTAAGGAGCGGAGCTGCTCAAGAGACCCAGTACTTC. Residues: CASVRSGAAQETQYF.